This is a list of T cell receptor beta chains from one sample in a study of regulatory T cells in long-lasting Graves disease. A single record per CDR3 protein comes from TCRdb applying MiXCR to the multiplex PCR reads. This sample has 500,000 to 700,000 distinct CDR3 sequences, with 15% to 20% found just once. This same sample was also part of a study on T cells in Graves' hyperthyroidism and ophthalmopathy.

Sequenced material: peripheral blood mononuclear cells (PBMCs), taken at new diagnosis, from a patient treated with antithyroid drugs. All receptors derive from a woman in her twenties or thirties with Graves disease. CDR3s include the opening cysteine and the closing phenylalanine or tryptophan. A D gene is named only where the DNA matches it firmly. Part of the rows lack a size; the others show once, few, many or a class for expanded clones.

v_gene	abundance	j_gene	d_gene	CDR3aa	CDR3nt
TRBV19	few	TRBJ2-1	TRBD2	CASSIVSGAHNEQFF	TGTGCCAGTAGTATTGTAAGCGGGGCACACAATGAGCAGTTCTTC
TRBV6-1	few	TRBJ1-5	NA	CASSPGSLSNQPQHF	TGTGCCAGCAGCCCCGGGAGTTTGAGCAATCAGCCCCAGCATTTT
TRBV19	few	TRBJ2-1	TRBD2	CASSIPRRGRTQYNEQFF	TGTGCCAGTAGTATCCCGCGGCGCGGGAGGACCCAATACAATGAGCAGTTCTTC
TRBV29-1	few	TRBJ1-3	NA	CSVAGLSGNTIYF	TGCAGCGTTGCAGGGCTCTCTGGAAACACCATATATTTT
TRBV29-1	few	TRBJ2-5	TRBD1	CSVQGQGTETQYF	TGCAGCGTTCAGGGACAGGGGACGGAGACCCAGTACTTC
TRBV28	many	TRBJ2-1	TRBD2	CASNKAGWAYNEQFF	TGTGCCAGCAACAAAGCGGGATGGGCCTACAATGAGCAGTTCTTC
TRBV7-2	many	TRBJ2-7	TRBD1	CASAGQGGTYEQYF	TGTGCCAGCGCAGGACAGGGGGGAACCTACGAGCAGTACTTC
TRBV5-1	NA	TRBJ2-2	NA	CASSLIEITGELFF	TGTGCCAGCAGCCTAATAGAGATCACCGGGGAGCTGTTTTTT
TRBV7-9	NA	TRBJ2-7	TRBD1	CASSLRDRGDVEQYF	TGTGCCAGCAGCTTAAGGGACAGGGGTGACGTTGAGCAGTACTTC
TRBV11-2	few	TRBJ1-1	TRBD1	CASSPSDRTGGAFF	TGTGCCAGCAGCCCCAGCGACAGGACAGGAGGAGCTTTCTTT
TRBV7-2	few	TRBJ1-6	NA	CASSTESSYNSPLHF	TGTGCCAGCAGCACTGAAAGCTCCTATAATTCACCCCTCCACTTT
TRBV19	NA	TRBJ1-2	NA	CASSRAYYGYTF	TGTGCCAGTAGTAGGGCCTACTATGGCTACACCTTC
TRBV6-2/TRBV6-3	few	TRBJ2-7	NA	CASSQPYEQYF	TGTGCCAGCAGTCAACCATACGAGCAGTACTTC
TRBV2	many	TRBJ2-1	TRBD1	CASTPGQGRNEQFF	TGTGCCAGCACCCCGGGACAGGGTCGAAATGAGCAGTTCTTC
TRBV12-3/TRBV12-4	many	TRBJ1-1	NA	CASSLRGQTEAFF	TGTGCCAGCAGCTTAAGGGGACAAACTGAAGCTTTCTTT
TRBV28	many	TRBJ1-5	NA	CASSFGRPRGSNQPQHF	TGTGCCAGCAGTTTCGGCAGGCCTAGGGGTAGCAATCAGCCCCAGCATTTT
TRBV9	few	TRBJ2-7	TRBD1	CASSVTGTERTYEQYF	TGTGCCAGCAGCGTAACCGGGACAGAGAGGACCTACGAGCAGTACTTC
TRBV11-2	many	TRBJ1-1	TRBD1	CASSEGTGEAGAFF	TGTGCCAGCAGTGAAGGGACAGGGGAGGCTGGGGCTTTCTTT
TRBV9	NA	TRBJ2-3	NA	CASSVRDFSMVSDTQYF	TGTGCCAGCAGCGTACGGGACTTCTCCATGGTCTCAGATACGCAGTATTTT
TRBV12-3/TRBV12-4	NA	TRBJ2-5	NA	CASRQGREYQETQYF	TGTGCCAGCAGACAGGGGAGGGAGTACCAAGAGACCCAGTACTTC
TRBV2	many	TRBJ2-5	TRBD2	CASSEDLAGGETQYF	TGTGCCAGCAGTGAAGACCTAGCGGGAGGAGAGACCCAGTACTTC
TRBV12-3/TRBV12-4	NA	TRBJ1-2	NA	CASSLKGISGYTF	TGTGCCAGCAGTTTAAAGGGAATTAGTGGCTACACCTTC
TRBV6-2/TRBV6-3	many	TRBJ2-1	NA	CASSLTDSSDEQFF	TGTGCCAGCAGCCTTACGGACTCCAGCGATGAGCAGTTCTTC
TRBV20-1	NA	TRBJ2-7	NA	CSEDDAPLHEQYF	TGCAGTGAGGACGACGCCCCATTGCACGAGCAGTACTTC
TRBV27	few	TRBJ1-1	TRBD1	CATVRDRVHTEAFF	TGTGCCACCGTGCGGGACAGGGTGCACACTGAAGCTTTCTTT
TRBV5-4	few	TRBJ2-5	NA	CASSLDSAQETQYF	TGTGCCAGCAGCTTAGACTCAGCCCAAGAGACCCAGTACTTC
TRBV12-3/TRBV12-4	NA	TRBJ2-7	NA	CASSFTTVVEQYF	TGTGCCAGCAGTTTCACGACGGTTGTCGAGCAGTACTTC
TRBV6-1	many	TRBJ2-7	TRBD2	CATSAGLLSEQYF	TGTGCCACCTCAGCGGGACTCCTTAGCGAGCAGTACTTC
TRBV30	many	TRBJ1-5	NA	CAWKGDSNQPQHF	TGTGCCTGGAAGGGCGACAGCAATCAGCCCCAGCATTTT
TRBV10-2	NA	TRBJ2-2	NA	CASRGAFTGELFF	TGCGCCAGCAGGGGGGCCTTCACCGGGGAGCTGTTTTTT
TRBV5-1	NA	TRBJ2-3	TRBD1	CASSDITGGWGTDTQYF	TGCGCCAGCAGCGACATCACAGGGGGCTGGGGCACAGATACGCAGTATTTT
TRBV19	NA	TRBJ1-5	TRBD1	CASSDDRDQLGSQPQHF	TGTGCCAGTAGTGACGACAGGGATCAGTTGGGGTCCCAGCCCCAGCATTTT
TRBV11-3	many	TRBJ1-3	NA	CASSLGLSGNTIYF	TGTGCCAGCAGCTTGGGTCTCTCTGGAAACACCATATATTTT
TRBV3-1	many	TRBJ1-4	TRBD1	CASSQRGGTTNEKLFF	TGTGCCAGCAGCCAACGAGGGGGCACTACTAATGAAAAACTGTTTTTT
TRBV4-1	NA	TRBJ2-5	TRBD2	CASSPLAGEGETQYF	TGCGCCAGCAGCCCCTTAGCGGGAGAGGGTGAGACCCAGTACTTC
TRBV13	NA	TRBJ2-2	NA	CASSLVATGELFF	TGTGCCAGCAGCTTAGTGGCAACCGGGGAGCTGTTTTTT
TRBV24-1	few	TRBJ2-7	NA	CATSDSGTPNPEQYF	TGTGCCACCAGTGATTCCGGGACACCTAATCCTGAGCAGTACTTC
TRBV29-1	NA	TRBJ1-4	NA	CSVGRATNEKLFF	TGCAGCGTCGGCAGGGCAACTAATGAAAAACTGTTTTTT
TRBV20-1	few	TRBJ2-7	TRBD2	CSASGRARETSRSSTSYEQYF	TGCAGTGCTAGTGGGAGGGCGCGGGAAACTTCTCGCTCATCGACCTCCTACGAGCAGTACTTC